This T cell receptor beta chain was found in a study of CXCR3-negative and CXCR3-positive naive CD8 T cells. As for this clonotype: Its antigen is currently unknown.

The CDR3 extends over 16 amino acids. Identification of naive CD8+ T cells rested on CD45RO-CCR7+CD27+CD95- status. The authors made the TRB cDNA libraries by 5' RACE using UMI labels. TCRdb reanalyzed the 5' RACE reads and collapses them to one entry per CDR3 protein, without DNA. In total, the table holds 100,000 to 150,000 distinct CDR3 sequences. Study observations and caveats: TRB CDR3s were more hydrophobic in CXCR3-positive than in CXCR3-negative naive cells. Whereas both naive subsets had comparably high diversity, memory CD8+ cells had much lower diversity. TRB CDR3 properties were used to infer TCR strength, and surface CD5 was comparable between naive subsets.

The chain employs TRBV12-3 or TRBV12-4 and TRBJ2-1; TCRdb's D call, TRBD1, is unchecked because there is no DNA. The specimen sequenced was naive CXCR3- CD8+ T cells from blood. Subset indicated: CD45RO-CCR7+CD27+CD95- naive CD8+ T cells lacking CXCR3 (TNR3-). The receptor comes from a human donor in good health. Some clones in this sample may be carry-over from other donors' samples. The chain's CDR3 is CASSTPLQGAYNEQFF.